These T cell receptor beta chains were read from a single sample in a study of radiation and T cells in renal cell carcinoma. Repertoires were generated with immunoSEQ multiplex PCR, while TCRdb's copy carries only in-frame clones and drops some. Of around 60,000 clones listed, roughly 72% are singletons. The starting material was blood, obtained from a patient whose treatment included radiotherapy and nephrectomy. Receptors were obtained from a man in his 60s with renal cell carcinoma. CDR3s include the opening cysteine and the closing phenylalanine or tryptophan. D genes are given only for firm matches. Size tells how often a clone was seen (once, few, many) or the class of an expanded clone, and some rows leave it out.

clone size	V gene	D gene	J gene	CDR3 protein	CDR3 DNA
.	TRBV5-1	.	TRBJ2-7	CASSLGGGTLTYEQYF	TGCGCCAGCAGCCTAGGGGGTGGAACGTTAACCTACGAGCAGTACTTC
.	TRBV19	.	TRBJ2-3	CASSMEGQSTDTQYF	TGTGCCAGTAGTATGGAGGGACAGTCCACAGATACGCAGTATTTT
few	TRBV6-4	.	TRBJ1-1	CASRETLGGNTEAFF	TGTGCCAGCAGAGAGACCCTCGGGGGGAACACTGAAGCTTTCTTT
medium-sized	TRBV7-8	.	TRBJ1-3	CASSLGLNSGNTIYF	TGTGCCAGCAGCTTAGGACTGAACTCTGGAAACACCATATATTTT
.	TRBV7-9	TRBD1	TRBJ1-1	CASSYGTAEAFF	TGTGCCAGCAGCTACGGGACAGCCGAAGCTTTCTTT
.	TRBV7-9	.	TRBJ2-3	CASSLTYADTQYF	TGTGCCAGCAGCTTAACCTATGCAGATACGCAGTATTTT
few	TRBV6-5	TRBD2	TRBJ2-3	CASSYSEGGASDTQYF	TGTGCCAGCAGTTACTCCGAGGGAGGGGCCTCAGATACGCAGTATTTT
.	TRBV7-6	.	TRBJ2-1	CASSPLVSEQFF	TGTGCCAGCAGCCCCCTCGTGTCAGAGCAGTTCTTC
.	TRBV19	.	TRBJ1-5	CASTEDSRYQPQHF	TGTGCCAGTACGGAGGACAGCCGCTATCAGCCCCAGCATTTT
few	TRBV29-1	.	TRBJ1-1	CSVNPEQGTEAFF	TGCAGCGTTAACCCGGAACAGGGCACTGAAGCTTTCTTT
few	TRBV30	TRBD2	TRBJ2-2	CASQIAGNTGELFF	TGTGCCTCTCAGATAGCGGGCAACACCGGGGAGCTGTTTTTT
.	TRBV5-4	.	TRBJ2-2	CASSLAGQYTGELFF	TGTGCCAGCAGCTTGGCCGGACAGTACACCGGGGAGCTGTTTTTT
.	TRBV7-2	TRBD1	TRBJ1-5	CASSTGTGGGQPQHF	TGTGCCAGCAGCACAGGGACAGGTGGTGGTCAGCCCCAGCATTTT
.	TRBV7-9	.	TRBJ2-2	CASSLVRGAAGELFF	TGTGCCAGCAGCTTAGTTCGGGGGGCGGCCGGGGAGCTGTTTTTT
few	TRBV27	TRBD1	TRBJ2-2	CASSSHGQGHRTGELFF	TGTGCCAGCAGTTCCCATGGACAGGGACATAGAACCGGGGAGCTGTTTTTT
.	TRBV19	.	TRBJ2-6	CASRSGLPGANVLTF	TGTGCCAGTAGATCGGGACTGCCTGGGGCCAACGTCCTGACTTTC
.	TRBV14	.	TRBJ1-1	CASSVGFGTFF	.
.	TRBV1	.	TRBJ1-1	CTTVYSFF	TGCACCACCGTGTATTCTTTCTTT
once	TRBV5-6	TRBD1	TRBJ1-5	CASSPMAGGNQPQHF	TGTGCCAGCAGCCCGATGGCAGGGGGTAATCAGCCCCAGCATTTT
.	TRBV5-1	TRBD1	TRBJ1-1	CASSNGQAATEAFF	TGCGCCAGCAGCAACGGACAGGCGGCGACTGAAGCTTTCTTT
.	TRBV27	TRBD1	TRBJ1-1	CASSTNARDRGQTEAFF	TGTGCCAGCAGTACGAATGCCCGGGACAGGGGGCAAACTGAAGCTTTCTTT
.	TRBV11-2	TRBD2	TRBJ2-1	CASSLIPRGYNEQFF	TGTGCCAGCAGCTTAATCCCGCGGGGGTACAATGAGCAGTTCTTC
.	TRBV15	.	TRBJ1-1	CATSRDLRANTEAFF	TGTGCCACCAGCAGAGATCTCCGGGCGAACACTGAAGCTTTCTTT
.	TRBV6-1	.	TRBJ2-1	CASRSPGNNEQFF	TGTGCCAGCAGGTCCCCAGGCAACAATGAGCAGTTCTTC
.	TRBV9	TRBD1	TRBJ1-2	CASSATLQGWDYGYTF	TGTGCCAGCAGCGCGACACTACAGGGGTGGGACTATGGCTACACCTTC
few	TRBV19	.	TRBJ1-3	CASGRGTIYF	TGTGCCAGTGGACGGGGGACAATATATTTT
.	TRBV19	TRBD1	TRBJ1-1	CASSMWTGGMNTEAFF	TGTGCCAGTAGTATGTGGACAGGGGGCATGAACACTGAAGCTTTCTTT
few	TRBV4-1	.	TRBJ1-2	CASSQDPHEGNYGYTF	TGCGCCAGCAGCCAAGACCCTCATGAGGGGAACTATGGCTACACCTTC
once	TRBV5-1	TRBD2	TRBJ2-1	CASSQTGTSGSNEQFF	TGCGCCAGCAGCCAAACCGGGACTAGCGGGAGCAATGAGCAGTTCTTC
.	TRBV4-2	.	TRBJ2-1	CASSQDAGYKNNEQFF	TGTGCCAGCAGCCAAGATGCGGGATATAAAAACAATGAGCAGTTCTTC
.	TRBV5-4	TRBD1	TRBJ2-6	CASSADRDGSGANVLTF	TGTGCCAGCAGCGCGGACAGGGACGGCTCTGGGGCCAACGTCCTGACTTTC
.	TRBV7-7	.	TRBJ2-1	CASSLDPSQGEQFF	TGTGCCAGCAGCTTAGATCCTAGCCAGGGTGAGCAGTTCTTC
.	TRBV9	.	TRBJ2-1	CASSVMAEPSYNEQFF	TGTGCCAGCAGCGTAATGGCGGAGCCCTCCTACAATGAGCAGTTCTTC
.	TRBV14	TRBD1	TRBJ1-2	CASSQTPYRGENGYTF	TGTGCCAGCAGCCAAACCCCCTACAGGGGGGAGAATGGCTACACCTTC
.	TRBV7-9	.	TRBJ2-7	CASKGSISYEQYF	TGTGCCAGCAAGGGGAGCATTTCCTACGAGCAGTACTTC
.	TRBV7-6	TRBD2	TRBJ2-3	CASSSLPGLADDRSSTDTQYF	TGTGCCAGCAGTTCCCTACCGGGACTAGCTGATGATCGGTCAAGCACAGATACGCAGTATTTT
.	TRBV29-1	.	TRBJ1-1	CSVAPTGREAFF	TGCAGCGTTGCTCCAACGGGGCGTGAAGCTTTCTTT
.	TRBV9	.	TRBJ2-2	CASSVGVSAGELFF	TGTGCCAGCAGCGTAGGAGTCAGCGCCGGGGAGCTGTTTTTT